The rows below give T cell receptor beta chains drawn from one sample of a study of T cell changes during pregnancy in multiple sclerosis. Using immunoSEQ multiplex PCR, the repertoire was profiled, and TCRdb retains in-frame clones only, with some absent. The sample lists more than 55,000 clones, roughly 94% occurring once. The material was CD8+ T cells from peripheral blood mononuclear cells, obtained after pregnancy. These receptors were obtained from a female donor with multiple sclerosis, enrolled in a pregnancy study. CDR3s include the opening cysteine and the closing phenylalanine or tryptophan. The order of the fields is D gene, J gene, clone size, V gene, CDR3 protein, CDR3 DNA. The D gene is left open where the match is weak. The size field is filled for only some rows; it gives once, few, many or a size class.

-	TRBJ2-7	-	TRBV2	CASTPPRPYEQYF	TGTGCCAGCACCCCACCGCGCCCCTACGAGCAGTACTTC
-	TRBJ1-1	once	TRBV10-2	CASSESEGASEAFF	TGCGCCAGCAGTGAGTCGGAGGGAGCCAGTGAAGCTTTCTTT
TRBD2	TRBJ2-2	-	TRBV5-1	CASSGTSGRSDGELFF	TGCGCCAGCAGCGGGACTAGCGGGAGGAGTGACGGGGAGCTGTTTTTT
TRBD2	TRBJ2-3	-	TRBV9	CASSSRTSVTDTQYF	TGTGCCAGCAGCTCCCGGACTAGCGTAACAGATACGCAGTATTTT
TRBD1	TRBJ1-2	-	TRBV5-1	CATTGQGSYGYTF	TGCGCCACGACAGGACAGGGCTCCTATGGCTACACCTTC
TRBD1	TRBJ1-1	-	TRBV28	CASSSGQANTEAFF	TGTGCCAGCAGTTCGGGACAGGCTAACACTGAAGCTTTCTTT
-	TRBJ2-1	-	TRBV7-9	CASSPTGGHSSYNEQFF	TGTGCCAGCAGCCCAACCGGGGGGCATAGCTCCTACAATGAGCAGTTCTTC
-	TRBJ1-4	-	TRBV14	CASSQTPAQFTEKLFF	TGTGCCAGCAGCCAAACCCCTGCACAGTTCACTGAAAAACTGTTTTTT
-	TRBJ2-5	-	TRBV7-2	CASSLAPEGGETQYF	TGTGCCAGCAGCTTAGCGCCGGAGGGCGGGGAGACCCAGTACTTC
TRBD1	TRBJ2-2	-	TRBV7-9	CASEEGQGTTGELFF	TGTGCCAGCGAAGAGGGACAGGGGACCACCGGGGAGCTGTTTTTT
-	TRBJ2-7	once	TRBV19	CASSPGIHEQYF	TGTGCCAGTAGTCCGGGGATTCACGAGCAGTACTTC
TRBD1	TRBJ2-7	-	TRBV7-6	CASSLIPQGPSGYEQYF	TGTGCCAGCAGCTTAATCCCACAGGGGCCCTCGGGGTACGAGCAGTACTTC
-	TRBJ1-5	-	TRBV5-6	CASSLGRGNQPQHF	TGTGCCAGCAGCTTGGGGCGGGGCAATCAGCCCCAGCATTTT
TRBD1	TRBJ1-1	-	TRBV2	CASRDRGMNTEAFF	TGTGCCAGCAGGGACAGGGGTATGAACACTGAAGCTTTCTTT
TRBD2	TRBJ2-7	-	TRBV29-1	CSVEELAGGGTYEQYF	TGCAGCGTTGAAGAACTAGCGGGAGGAGGGACCTACGAGCAGTACTTC
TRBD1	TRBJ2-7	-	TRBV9	CASRGQESYEQYF	TGTGCCAGCAGGGGACAGGAGTCCTACGAGCAGTACTTC
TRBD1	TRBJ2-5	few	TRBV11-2	CASSSGTGGEETQYF	TGTGCCAGCAGCTCCGGGACAGGGGGGGAAGAGACCCAGTACTTC
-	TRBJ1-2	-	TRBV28	CASSFAGEGYTF	TGTGCCAGCAGTTTCGCAGGGGAAGGCTACACCTTC
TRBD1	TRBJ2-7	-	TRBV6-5	CASSYGQGASYEQYF	TGTGCCAGCAGTTACGGGCAGGGGGCATCCTACGAGCAGTACTTC
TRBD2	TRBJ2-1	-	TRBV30	CAWRGTSGNSLLSYNEQFF	TGTGCCTGGAGAGGGACTAGCGGGAATAGCCTCCTATCCTACAATGAGCAGTTCTTC
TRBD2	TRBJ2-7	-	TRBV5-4	CASSMTSAPSYEQYF	TGTGCCAGCAGCATGACTAGCGCCCCCTCCTACGAGCAGTACTTC
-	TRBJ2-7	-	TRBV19	CASSIFGVNYEQYF	TGTGCCAGTAGTATATTTGGAGTCAACTACGAGCAGTACTTC
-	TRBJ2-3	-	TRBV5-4	CASSYTGDLTDTQYF	TGTGCCAGCAGTTATACGGGGGACCTCACAGATACGCAGTATTTT
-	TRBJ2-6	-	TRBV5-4	CASSYASSGANVLTF	TGTGCCAGCAGCTACGCTAGTTCTGGGGCCAACGTCCTGACTTTC
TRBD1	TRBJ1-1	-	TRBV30	CARRGRQGAGTEAFF	TGTGCCCGGAGGGGCCGACAGGGGGCAGGGACTGAAGCTTTCTTT
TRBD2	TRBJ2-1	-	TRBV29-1	CSVRTSGVYNEQFF	TGCAGCGTCCGGACTAGCGGGGTCTACAATGAGCAGTTCTTC
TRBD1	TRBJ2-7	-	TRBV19	CASSLSGTGTVEQYF	TGTGCCAGTAGCCTATCCGGGACAGGGACCGTCGAGCAGTACTTC
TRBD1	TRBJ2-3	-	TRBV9	CASSGRDRETDTQYF	TGTGCCAGCAGCGGCCGGGACAGGGAGACAGATACGCAGTATTTT
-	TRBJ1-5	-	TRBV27	CASSLGQLQPQHF	TGTGCCAGCAGTTTGGGGCAGCTCCAGCCCCAGCATTTT
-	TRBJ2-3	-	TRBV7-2	CASSLGWSPGDTQYF	TGTGCCAGCAGCTTAGGATGGTCCCCCGGAGATACGCAGTATTTT
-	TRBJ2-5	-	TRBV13	CASSLEIGTQRAEETQYF	TGTGCCAGCAGCTTAGAAATTGGTACCCAACGTGCGGAAGAGACCCAGTACTTC
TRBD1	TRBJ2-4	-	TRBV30	CAWSVQGDREYF	TGTGCCTGGAGTGTACAGGGGGACAGGGAATATTTC
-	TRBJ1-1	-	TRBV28	CATRGGMNTEAFF	TGTGCCACCCGGGGGGGTATGAACACTGAAGCTTTCTTT
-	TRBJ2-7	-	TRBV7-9	CASSLTRDSLSYEQYF	TGTGCCAGCAGCTTAACCCGAGACAGCCTCTCCTACGAGCAGTACTTC
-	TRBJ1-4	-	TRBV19	CASRRRSGETNEKLFF	TGTGCCAGTAGACGTCGGTCAGGGGAAACTAATGAAAAACTGTTTTTT
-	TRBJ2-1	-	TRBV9	CASSVAGNEQFF	TGTGCCAGCAGCGTAGCAGGGAATGAGCAGTTCTTC
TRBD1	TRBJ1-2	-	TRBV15	CATSRDRTGYGYTF	TGTGCCACCAGCAGAGATAGGACAGGCTATGGCTACACCTTC
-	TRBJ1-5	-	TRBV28	CASRSGRISNQPQHF	TGTGCCAGCAGATCAGGGCGAATTAGCAATCAGCCCCAGCATTTT
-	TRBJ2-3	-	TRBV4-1	CASSRGQESTDTQYF	TGCGCCAGCAGCCGGGGACAAGAAAGCACAGATACGCAGTATTTT
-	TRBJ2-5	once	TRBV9	CASSYGHIQETQYF	TGTGCCAGCAGCTACGGACATATCCAAGAGACCCAGTACTTC
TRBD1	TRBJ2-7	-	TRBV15	CATSTVGTGVGNEQYF	TGTGCCACCAGCACTGTGGGGACAGGGGTTGGAAACGAGCAGTACTTC
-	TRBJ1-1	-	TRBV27	CASSSAMRSSVAEAFF	TGTGCCAGCAGCTCCGCGATGAGGTCTTCGGTGGCTGAAGCTTTCTTT
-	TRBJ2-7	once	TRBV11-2	CASSPDSYEQYF	TGTGCCAGCAGCCCGGACAGCTACGAGCAGTACTTC
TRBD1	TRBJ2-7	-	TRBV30	CAGSWDSDYEQYF	TGTGCCGGAAGTTGGGACAGCGACTACGAGCAGTACTTC
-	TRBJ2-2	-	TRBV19	CASSSGIATGELFF	TGTGCCAGTAGTAGCGGGATCGCCACCGGGGAGCTGTTTTTT
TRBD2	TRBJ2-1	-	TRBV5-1	CASSLEGSSGSYNEQFF	TGCGCCAGCAGCTTGGAAGGCTCTAGCGGGAGCTACAATGAGCAGTTCTTC
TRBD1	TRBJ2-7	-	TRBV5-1	CASSLWTGEQYF	TGCGCCAGCAGCTTGTGGACAGGCGAGCAGTACTTC
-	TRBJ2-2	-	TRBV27	CASSFAPDTGELFF	TGTGCCAGCAGTTTCGCTCCAGACACCGGGGAGCTGTTTTTT
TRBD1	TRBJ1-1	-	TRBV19	CASSRTGWNTEAFF	TGTGCCAGTAGTAGGACAGGCTGGAACACTGAAGCTTTCTTT
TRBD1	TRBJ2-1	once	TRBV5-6	CVSSLASGTGDVDEQFF	TGTGTCAGCAGCTTGGCCTCCGGGACAGGGGATGTAGATGAGCAGTTCTTC
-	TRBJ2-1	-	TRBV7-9	CASSLSGNEQFF	TGTGCCAGCAGCTTATCAGGCAATGAGCAGTTCTTC